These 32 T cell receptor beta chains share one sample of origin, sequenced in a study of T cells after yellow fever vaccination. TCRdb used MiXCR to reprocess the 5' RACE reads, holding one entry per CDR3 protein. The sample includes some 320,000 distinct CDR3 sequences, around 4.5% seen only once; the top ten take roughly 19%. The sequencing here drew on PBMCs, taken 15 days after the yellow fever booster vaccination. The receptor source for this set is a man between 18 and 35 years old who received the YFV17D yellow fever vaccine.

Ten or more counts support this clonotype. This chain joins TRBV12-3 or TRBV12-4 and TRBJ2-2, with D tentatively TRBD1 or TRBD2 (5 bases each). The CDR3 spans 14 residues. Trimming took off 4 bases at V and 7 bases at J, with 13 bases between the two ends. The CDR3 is CASSSNRDLGELFF. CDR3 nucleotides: TGTGCCAGCAGTTCTAACCGGGACCTCGGGGAGCTGTTTTTT.

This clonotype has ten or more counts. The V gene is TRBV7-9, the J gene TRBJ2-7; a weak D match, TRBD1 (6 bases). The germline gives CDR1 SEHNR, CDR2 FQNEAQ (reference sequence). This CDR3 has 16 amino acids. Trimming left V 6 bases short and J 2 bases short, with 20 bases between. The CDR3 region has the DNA TGTGCCAGCAGTCAAGGGGTGGCAGGGGACACCTACGAGCAGTACTTC. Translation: CASSQGVAGDTYEQYF.

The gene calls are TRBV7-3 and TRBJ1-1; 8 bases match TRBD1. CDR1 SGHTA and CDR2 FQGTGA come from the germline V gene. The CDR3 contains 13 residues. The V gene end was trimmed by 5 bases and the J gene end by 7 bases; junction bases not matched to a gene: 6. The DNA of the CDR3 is TGTGCCAGCAGCGCGGACAGGGAGAGTGAAGCTTTCTTT. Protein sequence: CASSADRESEAFF.

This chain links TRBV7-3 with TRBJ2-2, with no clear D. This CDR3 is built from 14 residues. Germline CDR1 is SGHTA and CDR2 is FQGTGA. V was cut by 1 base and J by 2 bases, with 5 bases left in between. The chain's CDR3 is CASSLNSNTGELFF. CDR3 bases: TGTGCCAGCAGCTTAAATTCAAACACCGGGGAGCTGTTTTTT.

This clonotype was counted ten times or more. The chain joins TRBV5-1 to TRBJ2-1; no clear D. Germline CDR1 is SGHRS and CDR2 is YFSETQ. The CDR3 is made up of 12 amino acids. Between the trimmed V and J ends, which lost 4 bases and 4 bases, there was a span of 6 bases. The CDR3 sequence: CASSIQYNEQFF. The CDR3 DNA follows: TGCGCCAGCAGCATCCAATACAATGAGCAGTTCTTC.

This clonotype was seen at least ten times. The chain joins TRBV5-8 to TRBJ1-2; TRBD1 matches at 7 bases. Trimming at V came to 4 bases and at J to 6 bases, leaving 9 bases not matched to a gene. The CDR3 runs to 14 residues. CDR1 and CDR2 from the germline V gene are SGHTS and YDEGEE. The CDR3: CASSRRTGVHGYTF. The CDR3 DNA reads TGTGCCAGCAGCCGAAGGACAGGCGTTCATGGCTACACCTTC.

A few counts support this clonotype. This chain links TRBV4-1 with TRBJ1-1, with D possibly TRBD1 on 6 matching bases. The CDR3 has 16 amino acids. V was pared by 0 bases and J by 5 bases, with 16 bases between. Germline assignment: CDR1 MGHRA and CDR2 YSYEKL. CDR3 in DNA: TGCGCCAGCAGCCAAGAGGACAGTGATGCCGGTACTGAAGCTTTCTTT. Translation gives CASSQEDSDAGTEAFF.

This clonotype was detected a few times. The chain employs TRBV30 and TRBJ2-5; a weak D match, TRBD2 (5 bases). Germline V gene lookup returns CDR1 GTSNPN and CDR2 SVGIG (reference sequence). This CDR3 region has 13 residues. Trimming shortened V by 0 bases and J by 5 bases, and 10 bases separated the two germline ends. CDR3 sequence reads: CAWSVRVPETQYF. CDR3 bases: TGTGCCTGGAGTGTGAGGGTCCCCGAGACCCAGTACTTC.

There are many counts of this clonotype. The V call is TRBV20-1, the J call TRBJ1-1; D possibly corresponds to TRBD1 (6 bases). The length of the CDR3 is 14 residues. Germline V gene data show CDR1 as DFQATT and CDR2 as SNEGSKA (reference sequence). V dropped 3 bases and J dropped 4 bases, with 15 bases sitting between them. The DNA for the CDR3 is TGCAGTGCTAGTGATTACAGGGTCATCACTGAAGCTTTCTTT. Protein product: CSASDYRVITEAFF.

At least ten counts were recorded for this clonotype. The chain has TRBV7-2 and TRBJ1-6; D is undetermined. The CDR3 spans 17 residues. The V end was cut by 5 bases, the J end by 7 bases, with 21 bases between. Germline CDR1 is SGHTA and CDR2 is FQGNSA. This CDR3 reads CASSLKLGLGVNSPLHF. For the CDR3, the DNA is TGTGCCAGCAGCCTCAAACTGGGTCTTGGCGTAAATTCACCCCTCCACTTT. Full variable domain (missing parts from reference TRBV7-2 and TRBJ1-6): GAGVSQSPSNKVTEKGKDVELRCDPISGHTALYWYRQSLGQGLEFLIYFQGNSAPDKSGLPSDRFSAERTGGSVSTLTIQRTQQEDSAVYLCASSLKLGLGVNSPLHFGNGTRLTVT.

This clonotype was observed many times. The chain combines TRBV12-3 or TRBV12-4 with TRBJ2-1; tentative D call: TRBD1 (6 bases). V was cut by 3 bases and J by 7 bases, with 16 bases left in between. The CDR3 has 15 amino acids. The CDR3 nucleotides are TGTGCCAGCAGTTTCTTAGAGGGGGTGCGAAATGAGCAGTTCTTC. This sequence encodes CASSFLEGVRNEQFF.

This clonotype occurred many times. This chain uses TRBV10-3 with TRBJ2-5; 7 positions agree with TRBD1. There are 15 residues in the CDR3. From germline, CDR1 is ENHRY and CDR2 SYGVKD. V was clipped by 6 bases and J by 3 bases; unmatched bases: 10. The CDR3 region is CAIREGAVGEETQYF. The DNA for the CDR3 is TGTGCCATCAGAGAGGGGGCCGTTGGGGAAGAGACCCAGTACTTC.

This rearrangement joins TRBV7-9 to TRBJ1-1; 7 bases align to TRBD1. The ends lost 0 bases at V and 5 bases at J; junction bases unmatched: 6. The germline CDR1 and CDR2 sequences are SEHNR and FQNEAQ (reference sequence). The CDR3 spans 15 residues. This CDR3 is CASSLALAGGTEAFF. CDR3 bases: TGTGCCAGCAGCTTAGCGTTGGCAGGGGGTACTGAAGCTTTCTTT.

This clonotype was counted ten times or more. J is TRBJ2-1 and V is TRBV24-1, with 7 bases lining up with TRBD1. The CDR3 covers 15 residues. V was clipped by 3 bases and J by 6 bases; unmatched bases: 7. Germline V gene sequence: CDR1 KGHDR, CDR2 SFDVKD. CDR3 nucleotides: TGTGCCACCAGTGATAGACAGGGTTTTCTCAATGAGCAGTTCTTC. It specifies CATSDRQGFLNEQFF.

The CDR3 loop reads CASSLMGGSPLHF. The CDR3 nucleotides read TGTGCCAGCAGCCTAATGGGGGGTTCACCCCTCCACTTT. The chain joins TRBV3-1 to TRBJ1-6, with TRBD1 as a possible D gene (5 bases). This CDR3 region has 13 residues. The germline CDR1 and CDR2 sequences are LGHDT and YNNKEL (reference sequence). Trimming cost V 4 bases and J 9 bases, with 10 bases left between them.

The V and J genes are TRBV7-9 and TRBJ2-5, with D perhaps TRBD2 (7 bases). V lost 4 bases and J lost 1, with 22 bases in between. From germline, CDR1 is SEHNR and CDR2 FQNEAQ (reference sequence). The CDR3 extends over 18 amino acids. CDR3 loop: CASSSFDRGGPGQETQYF. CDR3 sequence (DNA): TGTGCCAGCAGCTCCTTCGATAGGGGGGGCCCGGGCCAAGAGACCCAGTACTTC.

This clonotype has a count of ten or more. CDR3 coding DNA: TGTGCCAGCAGCTTTGGGGGGGCCACCGGGGAGCTGTTTTTT. It translates to CASSFGGATGELFF. V and J are TRBV12-3 or TRBV12-4 and TRBJ2-2, with D tentatively TRBD2 (7 bases). The CDR3 is 14 residues long. V was pared by 6 bases and J by 4 bases, with 12 bases between.

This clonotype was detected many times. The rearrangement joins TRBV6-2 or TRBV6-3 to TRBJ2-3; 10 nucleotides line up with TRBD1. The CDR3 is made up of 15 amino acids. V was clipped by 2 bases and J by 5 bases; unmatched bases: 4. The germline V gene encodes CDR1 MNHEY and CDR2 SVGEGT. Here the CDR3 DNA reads TGTGCCAGCAGTTACCTGGACAGGGGGGGAGATACGCAGTATTTT. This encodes CASSYLDRGGDTQYF.

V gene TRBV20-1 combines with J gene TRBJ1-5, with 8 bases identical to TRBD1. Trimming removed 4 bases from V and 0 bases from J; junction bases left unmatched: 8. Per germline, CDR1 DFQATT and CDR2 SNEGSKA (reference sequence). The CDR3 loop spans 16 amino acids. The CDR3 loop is CSAKVGQGHSNQPQHF. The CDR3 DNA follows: TGCAGTGCTAAGGTCGGACAGGGCCATAGCAATCAGCCCCAGCATTTT.

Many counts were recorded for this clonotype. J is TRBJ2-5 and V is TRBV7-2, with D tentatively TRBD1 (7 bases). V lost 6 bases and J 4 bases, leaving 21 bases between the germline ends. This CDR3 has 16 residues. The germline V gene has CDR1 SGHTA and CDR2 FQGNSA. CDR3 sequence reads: CASSFPYAGGRETQYF. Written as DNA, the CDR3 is TGTGCCAGCAGTTTCCCTTACGCAGGGGGGAGAGAGACCCAGTACTTC.

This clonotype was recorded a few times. The CDR3, as DNA: TGTGCCAGCTCACGCGACTACAGACAGGGTGAAACTGGCTACACCTTC. Translated: CASSRDYRQGETGYTF. The V gene is TRBV18, the J gene TRBJ1-2, with 7 bases aligning to TRBD1. Trimming took 4 bases from V and 7 from J; bases not matched to a gene: 15. Germline lookup yields CDR1 KGHSH and CDR2 LQKENI. CDR3 length: 16 amino acids.

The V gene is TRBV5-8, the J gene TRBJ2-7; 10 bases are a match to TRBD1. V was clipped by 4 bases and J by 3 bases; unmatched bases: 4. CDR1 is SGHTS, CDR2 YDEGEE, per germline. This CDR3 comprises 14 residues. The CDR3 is CASSHGTGDYEQYF. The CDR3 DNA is TGTGCCAGCAGCCATGGGACAGGGGACTACGAGCAGTACTTC.

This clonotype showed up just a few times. In DNA, the CDR3 is TGCAGTGCTAGAGAGGAGGACAGAAGAAGCAATCAGCCCCAGCATTTT. Amino acid sequence: CSAREEDRRSNQPQHF. The V and J genes are TRBV20-1 and TRBJ1-5; the D gene is possibly TRBD1 (6 bases). This CDR3 region has 16 residues. Germline V gene data show CDR1 as DFQATT and CDR2 as SNEGSKA (reference sequence). Trimming shortened V by 0 bases and J by 1 base, and 13 bases separated the two germline ends.

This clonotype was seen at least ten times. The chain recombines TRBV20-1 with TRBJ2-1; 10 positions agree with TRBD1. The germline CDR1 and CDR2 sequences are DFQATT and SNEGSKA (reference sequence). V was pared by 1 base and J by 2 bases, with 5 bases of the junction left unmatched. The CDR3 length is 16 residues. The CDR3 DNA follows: TGCAGTGCTAGAGTGCCGGACAGGGGGACCTACAATGAGCAGTTCTTC. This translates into CSARVPDRGTYNEQFF.

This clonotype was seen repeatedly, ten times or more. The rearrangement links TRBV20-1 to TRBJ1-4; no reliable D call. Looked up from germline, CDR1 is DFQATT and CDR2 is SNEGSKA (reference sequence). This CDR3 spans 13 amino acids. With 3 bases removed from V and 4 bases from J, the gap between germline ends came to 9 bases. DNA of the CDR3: TGCAGTGCTAGTGGGGAGTTTAATGAAAAACTGTTTTTT. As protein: CSASGEFNEKLFF.

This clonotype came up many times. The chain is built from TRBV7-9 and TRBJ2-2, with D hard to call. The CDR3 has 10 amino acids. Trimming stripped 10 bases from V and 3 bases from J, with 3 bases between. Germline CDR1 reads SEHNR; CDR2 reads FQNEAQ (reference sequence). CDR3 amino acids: CATYTGELFF. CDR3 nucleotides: TGTGCCACATACACCGGGGAGCTGTTTTTT. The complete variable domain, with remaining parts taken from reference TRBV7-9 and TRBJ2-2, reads DTGVSQNPRHKITKRGQNVTFRCDPISEHNRLYWYRQTLGQGPEFLTYFQNEAQLEKSRLLSDRFSAERPKGSFSTLEIQRTEQGDSAMYLCATYTGELFFGEGSRLTVL.

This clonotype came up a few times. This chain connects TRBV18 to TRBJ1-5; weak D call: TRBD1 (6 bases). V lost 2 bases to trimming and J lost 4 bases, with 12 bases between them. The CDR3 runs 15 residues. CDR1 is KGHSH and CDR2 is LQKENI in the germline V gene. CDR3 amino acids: CASSPNRDGNQPQHF. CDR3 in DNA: TGTGCCAGCTCACCAAACAGGGATGGGAATCAGCCCCAGCATTTT.

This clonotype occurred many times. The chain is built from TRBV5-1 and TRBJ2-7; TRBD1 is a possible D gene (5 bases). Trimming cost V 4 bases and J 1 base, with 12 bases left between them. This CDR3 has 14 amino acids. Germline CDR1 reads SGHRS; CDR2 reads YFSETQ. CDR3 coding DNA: TGCGCCAGCAGCGGGGCAGAATATTCCTACGAGCAGTACTTC. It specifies CASSGAEYSYEQYF.

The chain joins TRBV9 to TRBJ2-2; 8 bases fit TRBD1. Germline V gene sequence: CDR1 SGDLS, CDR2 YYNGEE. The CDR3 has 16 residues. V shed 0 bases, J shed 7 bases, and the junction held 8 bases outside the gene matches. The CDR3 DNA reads TGTGCCAGCAGCGTAGCTGGGACAGGTTTTTTCGGGGAGCTGTTTTTT. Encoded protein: CASSVAGTGFFGELFF.

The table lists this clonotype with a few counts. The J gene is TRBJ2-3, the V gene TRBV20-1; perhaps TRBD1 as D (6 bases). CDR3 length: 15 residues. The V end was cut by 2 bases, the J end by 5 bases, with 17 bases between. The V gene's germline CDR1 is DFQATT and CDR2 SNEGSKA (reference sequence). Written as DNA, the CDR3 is TGCAGTGCTAGACCGAATCAGGGGCTAGTAGATACGCAGTATTTT. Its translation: CSARPNQGLVDTQYF.

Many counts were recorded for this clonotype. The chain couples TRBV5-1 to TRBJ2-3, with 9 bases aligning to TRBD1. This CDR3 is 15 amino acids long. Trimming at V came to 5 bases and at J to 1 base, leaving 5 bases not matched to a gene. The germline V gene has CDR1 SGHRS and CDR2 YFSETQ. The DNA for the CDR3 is TGCGCCAGCAGACGTACAGGGGGCGGCACAGATACGCAGTATTTT. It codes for CASRRTGGGTDTQYF.

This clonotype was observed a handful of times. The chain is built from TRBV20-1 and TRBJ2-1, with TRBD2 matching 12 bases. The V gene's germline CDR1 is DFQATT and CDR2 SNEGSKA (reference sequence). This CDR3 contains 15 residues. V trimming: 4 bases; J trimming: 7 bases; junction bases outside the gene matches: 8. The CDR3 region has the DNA TGCAGTGCTAACCCGGCTAGCGGGGGGGATAATGAGCAGTTCTTC. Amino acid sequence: CSANPASGGDNEQFF.